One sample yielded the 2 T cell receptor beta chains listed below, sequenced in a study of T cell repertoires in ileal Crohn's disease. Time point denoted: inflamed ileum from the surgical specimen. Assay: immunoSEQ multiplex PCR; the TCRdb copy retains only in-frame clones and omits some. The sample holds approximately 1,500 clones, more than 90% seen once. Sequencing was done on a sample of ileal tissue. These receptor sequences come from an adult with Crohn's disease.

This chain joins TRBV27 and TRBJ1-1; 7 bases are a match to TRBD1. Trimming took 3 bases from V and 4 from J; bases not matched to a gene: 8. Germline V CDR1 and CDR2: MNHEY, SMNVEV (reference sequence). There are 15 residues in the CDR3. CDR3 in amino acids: CASSLAPGGFTEAFF. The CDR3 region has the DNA TGTGCCAGCAGTTTGGCTCCAGGGGGTTTCACTGAAGCTTTCTTT.

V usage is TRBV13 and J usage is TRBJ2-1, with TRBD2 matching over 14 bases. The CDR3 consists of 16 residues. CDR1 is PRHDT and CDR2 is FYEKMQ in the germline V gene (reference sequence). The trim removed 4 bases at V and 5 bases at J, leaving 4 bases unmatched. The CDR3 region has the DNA TGTGCCAGCAGCTCCCGACTAGCGGGAGGGGACAATGAGCAGTTCTTC. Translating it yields CASSSRLAGGDNEQFF.